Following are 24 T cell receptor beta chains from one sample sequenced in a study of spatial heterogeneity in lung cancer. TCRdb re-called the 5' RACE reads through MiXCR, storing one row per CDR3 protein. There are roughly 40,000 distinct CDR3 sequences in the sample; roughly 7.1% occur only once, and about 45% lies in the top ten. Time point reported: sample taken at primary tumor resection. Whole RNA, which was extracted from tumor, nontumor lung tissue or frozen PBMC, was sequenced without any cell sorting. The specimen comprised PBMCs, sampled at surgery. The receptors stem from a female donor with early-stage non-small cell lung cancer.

The CDR3 region is CASKIGGGRTDTQYF. In DNA form, the CDR3 reads TGCGCCAGCAAGATAGGGGGAGGGCGCACAGATACGCAGTATTTT. V usage is TRBV5-1 and J usage is TRBJ2-3; tentatively, D is TRBD2 (7 bases). The CDR3 length is 15 residues. Germline CDR1 and CDR2: SGHRS and YFSETQ. V dropped 6 bases and J dropped 1 base, with 15 bases sitting between them. Using reference TRBV5-1 and TRBJ2-3 for the parts outside the CDR3, the full variable domain is KAGVTQTPRYLIKTRGQQVTLSCSPISGHRSVSWYQQTPGQGLQFLFEYFSETQRNKGNFPGRFSGRQFSNSRSEMNVSTLELGDSALYLCASKIGGGRTDTQYFGPGTRLTVL.

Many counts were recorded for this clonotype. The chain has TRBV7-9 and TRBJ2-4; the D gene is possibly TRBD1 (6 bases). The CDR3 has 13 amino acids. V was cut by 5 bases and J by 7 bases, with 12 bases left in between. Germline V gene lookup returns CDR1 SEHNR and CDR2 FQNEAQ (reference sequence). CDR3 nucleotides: TGTGCCAGCAGCAAGGCAGGGGCGAACATTCAGTACTTC. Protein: CASSKAGANIQYF.

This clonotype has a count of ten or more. The CDR3 sequence: CASSQPWTNTGELFF. DNA of the CDR3: TGCGCCAGCAGCCAGCCCTGGACGAACACCGGGGAGCTGTTTTTT. V is TRBV4-1 and J is TRBJ2-2, with D unclear. The CDR3 has 15 amino acids. The V end lost 3 bases, the J end lost 0 bases, and 8 bases lay between the germline ends. Germline CDR1 MGHRA, CDR2 YSYEKL.

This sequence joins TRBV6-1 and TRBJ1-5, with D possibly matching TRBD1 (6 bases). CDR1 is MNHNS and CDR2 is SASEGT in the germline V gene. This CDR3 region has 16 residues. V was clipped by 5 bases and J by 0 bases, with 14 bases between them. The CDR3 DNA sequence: TGTGCCAGCAGTTTGGGGACACGGGCTAGCAATCAGCCCCAGCATTTT. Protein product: CASSLGTRASNQPQHF.

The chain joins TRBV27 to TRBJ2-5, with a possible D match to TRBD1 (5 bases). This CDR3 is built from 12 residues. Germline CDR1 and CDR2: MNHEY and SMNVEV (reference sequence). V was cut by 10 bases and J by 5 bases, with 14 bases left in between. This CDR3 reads CAMSRVGETQYF. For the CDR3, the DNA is TGTGCCATGTCCAGGGTCGGGGAGACCCAGTACTTC.

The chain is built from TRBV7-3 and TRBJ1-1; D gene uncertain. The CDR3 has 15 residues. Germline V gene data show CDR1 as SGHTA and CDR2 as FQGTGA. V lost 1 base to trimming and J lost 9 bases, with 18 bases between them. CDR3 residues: CASSLNVSPVGKAFF. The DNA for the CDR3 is TGTGCCAGCAGCTTAAATGTCTCTCCTGTCGGAAAAGCTTTCTTT.

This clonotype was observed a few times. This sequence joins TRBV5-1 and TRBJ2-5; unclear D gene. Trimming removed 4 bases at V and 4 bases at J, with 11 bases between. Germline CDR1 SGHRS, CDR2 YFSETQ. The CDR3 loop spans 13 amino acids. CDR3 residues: CASSAVPGETQYF. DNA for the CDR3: TGCGCCAGCAGCGCGGTCCCGGGAGAGACCCAGTACTTC.

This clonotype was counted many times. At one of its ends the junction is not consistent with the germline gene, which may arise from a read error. The CDR3 loop reads CATSRGYEQYF. CDR3 in DNA: TGTGCCACCAGTAGGGGCTACGAGCAGTACTTC. V usage is TRBV6-1 and J usage is TRBJ2-7, with D possibly being TRBD1 (5 bases). Germline CDR1 is MNHNS and CDR2 is SASEGT. The CDR3 consists of 11 residues.

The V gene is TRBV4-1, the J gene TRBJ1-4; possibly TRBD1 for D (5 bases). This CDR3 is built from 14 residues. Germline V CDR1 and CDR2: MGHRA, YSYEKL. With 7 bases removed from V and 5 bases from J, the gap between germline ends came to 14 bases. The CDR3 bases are TGCGCCAGCAACCGGGACGGCCGGAATGAAAAACTGTTTTTT. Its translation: CASNRDGRNEKLFF.

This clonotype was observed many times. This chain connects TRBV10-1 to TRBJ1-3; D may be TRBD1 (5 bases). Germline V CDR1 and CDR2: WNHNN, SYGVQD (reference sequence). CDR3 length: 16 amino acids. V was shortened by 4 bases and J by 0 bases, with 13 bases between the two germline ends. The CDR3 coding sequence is TGCGCCAGCAGTGGATGGACACCTATCTCTGGAAACACCATATATTTT. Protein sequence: CASSGWTPISGNTIYF.

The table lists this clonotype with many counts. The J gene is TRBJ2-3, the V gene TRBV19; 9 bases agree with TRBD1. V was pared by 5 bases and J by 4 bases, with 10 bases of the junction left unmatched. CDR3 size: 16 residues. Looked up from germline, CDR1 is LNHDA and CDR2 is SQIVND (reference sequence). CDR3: CASSAYRGRGADTQYF. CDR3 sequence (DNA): TGTGCCAGTAGTGCTTACAGGGGGCGTGGGGCAGATACGCAGTATTTT. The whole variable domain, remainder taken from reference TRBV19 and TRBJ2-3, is DGGITQSPKYLFRKEGQNVTLSCEQNLNHDAMYWYRQDPGQGLRLIYYSQIVNDFQKGDIAEGYSVSREKKESFPLTVTSAQKNPTAFYLCASSAYRGRGADTQYFGPGTRLTVL.

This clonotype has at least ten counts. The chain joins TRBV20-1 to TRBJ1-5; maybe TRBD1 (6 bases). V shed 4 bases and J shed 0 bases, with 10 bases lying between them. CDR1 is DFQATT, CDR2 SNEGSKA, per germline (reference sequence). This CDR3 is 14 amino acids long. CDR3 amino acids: CSANRADSNQPQHF. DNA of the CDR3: TGCAGTGCTAACAGGGCGGATAGCAATCAGCCCCAGCATTTT.

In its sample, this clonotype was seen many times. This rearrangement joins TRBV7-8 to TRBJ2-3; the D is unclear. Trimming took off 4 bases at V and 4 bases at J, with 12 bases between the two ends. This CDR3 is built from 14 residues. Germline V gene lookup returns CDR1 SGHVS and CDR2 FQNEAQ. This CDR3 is CASSYFPSADTQYF. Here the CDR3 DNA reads TGTGCCAGCAGCTACTTTCCGAGCGCAGATACGCAGTATTTT.

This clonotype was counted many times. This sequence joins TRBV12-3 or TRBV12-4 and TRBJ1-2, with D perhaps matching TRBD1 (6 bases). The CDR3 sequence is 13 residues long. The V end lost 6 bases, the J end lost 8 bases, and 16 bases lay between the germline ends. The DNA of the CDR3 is TGTGCCAGCAGCCCCGACAGGCGTCAGGGCTACACCTTC. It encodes CASSPDRRQGYTF.

The CDR3 loop is CASSFTSADTQYF. CDR3 coding DNA: TGTGCCAGCAGCTTTACTAGCGCGGATACGCAGTATTTT. The gene calls are TRBV7-2 and TRBJ2-3; 7 bases are shared with TRBD2. The CDR3 totals 13 residues. CDR1 SGHTA and CDR2 FQGNSA come from the germline V gene. V lost 3 bases, J lost 6 bases, and 3 bases stayed unmatched.

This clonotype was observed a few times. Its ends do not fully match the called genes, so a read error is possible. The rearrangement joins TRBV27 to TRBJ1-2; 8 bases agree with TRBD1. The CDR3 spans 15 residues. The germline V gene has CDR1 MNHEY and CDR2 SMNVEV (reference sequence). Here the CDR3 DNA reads TGTGCCAACAGTCCCAGACAGGGGAATACCTATGGCTACACCTTC. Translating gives CANSPRQGNTYGYTF.

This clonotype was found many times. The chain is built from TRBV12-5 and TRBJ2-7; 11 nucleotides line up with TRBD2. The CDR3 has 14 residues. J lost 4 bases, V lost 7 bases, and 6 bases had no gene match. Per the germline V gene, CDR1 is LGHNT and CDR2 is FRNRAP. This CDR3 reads CASARLAGSYEQYF. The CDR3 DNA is TGTGCTAGTGCCCGACTAGCGGGGAGTTACGAGCAGTACTTC.

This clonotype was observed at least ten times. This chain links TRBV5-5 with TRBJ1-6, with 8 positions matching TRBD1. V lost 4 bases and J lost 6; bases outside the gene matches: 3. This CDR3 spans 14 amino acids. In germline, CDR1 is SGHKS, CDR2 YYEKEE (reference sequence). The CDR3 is CASSRTGGNSPLHF. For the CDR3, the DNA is TGTGCCAGCAGCCGCACAGGGGGTAATTCACCCCTCCACTTT.

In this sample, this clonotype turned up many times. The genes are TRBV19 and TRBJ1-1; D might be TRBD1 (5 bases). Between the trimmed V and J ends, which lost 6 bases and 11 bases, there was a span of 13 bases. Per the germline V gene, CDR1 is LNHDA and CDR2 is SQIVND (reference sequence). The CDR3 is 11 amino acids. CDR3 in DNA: TGTGCCAGTAGCCGGGGGATTGACGCTTTCTTT. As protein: CASSRGIDAFF.

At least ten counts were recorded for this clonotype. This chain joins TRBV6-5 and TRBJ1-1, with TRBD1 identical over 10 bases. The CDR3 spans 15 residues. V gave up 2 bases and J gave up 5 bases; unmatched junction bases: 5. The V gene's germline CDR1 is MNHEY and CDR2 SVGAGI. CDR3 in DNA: TGTGCCAGCAGTTACAGACAGGGGGCTGAGACTGAAGCTTTCTTT. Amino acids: CASSYRQGAETEAFF.

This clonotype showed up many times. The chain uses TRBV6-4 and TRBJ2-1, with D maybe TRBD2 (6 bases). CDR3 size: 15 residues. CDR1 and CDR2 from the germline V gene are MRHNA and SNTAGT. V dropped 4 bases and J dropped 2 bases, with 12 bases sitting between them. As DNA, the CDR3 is TGTGCCAGCAGTGTAGGCGGGGCCCCCTACAATGAGCAGTTCTTC. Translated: CASSVGGAPYNEQFF.

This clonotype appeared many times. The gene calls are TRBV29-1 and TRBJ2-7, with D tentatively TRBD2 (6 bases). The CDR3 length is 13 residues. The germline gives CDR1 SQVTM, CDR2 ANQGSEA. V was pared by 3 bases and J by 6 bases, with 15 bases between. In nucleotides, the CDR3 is TGCAGCGTTGATGGTCGGGGGTACAGCGAGCAGTACTTC. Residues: CSVDGRGYSEQYF.

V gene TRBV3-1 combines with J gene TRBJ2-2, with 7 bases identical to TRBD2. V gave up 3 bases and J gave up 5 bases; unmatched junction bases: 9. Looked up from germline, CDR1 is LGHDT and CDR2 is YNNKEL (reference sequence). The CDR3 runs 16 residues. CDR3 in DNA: TGTGCCAGCAGCCATGGAAGTACCGGGGGGACCGGGGAGCTGTTTTTT. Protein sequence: CASSHGSTGGTGELFF.

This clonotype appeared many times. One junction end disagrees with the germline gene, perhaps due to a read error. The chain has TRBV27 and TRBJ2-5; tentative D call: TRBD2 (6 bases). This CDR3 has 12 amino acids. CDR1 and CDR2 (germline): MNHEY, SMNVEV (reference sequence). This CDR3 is CASRATLGTWEF. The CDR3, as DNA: TGTGCCAGCAGAGCTACCCTCGGGACTTGGGAGTTC.